A single sample is the source of the 26 T cell receptor beta chains below, sequenced in a study of T cell repertoires in cytomegalovirus infection. What these receptors recognize is not known. From the reads, TCRdb called clonotypes with MiXCR, one entry per CDR3 protein. In the table there are about 310,000 distinct CDR3 sequences, roughly 25% of which are singletons. The sequenced sample was cultured PBMCs, obtained from culture after CMV antigen stimulation. The receptor set was obtained from a human donor in good health (CMV status not recorded). Some clones in this sample may be carry-over from other donors' samples.

The chain recombines TRBV4-1 with TRBJ2-7; D is uncertain. CDR1 is MGHRA and CDR2 is YSYEKL in the germline V gene. V was cut by 3 bases and J by 0 bases, with 6 bases left in between. The CDR3 is made up of 13 amino acids. As DNA, the CDR3 is TGCGCCAGCAGCCAGCCGAACTCCTACGAGCAGTACTTC. Translation gives CASSQPNSYEQYF.

This clonotype was picked up many times. This rearrangement joins TRBV12-3 or TRBV12-4 to TRBJ1-1, with 8 bases fitting TRBD1. This CDR3 is 15 amino acids long. Losses at the gene ends were 3 bases for V and 4 bases for J; bases not matched to a gene: 7. The CDR3 DNA reads TGTGCCAGCAGTTTTACCCCCACAGGGGGCACTGAAGCTTTCTTT. This encodes CASSFTPTGGTEAFF.

This clonotype was seen only a few times. The chain joins TRBV27 to TRBJ1-1; no clear D. The V gene's germline CDR1 is MNHEY and CDR2 SMNVEV (reference sequence). The CDR3 sequence is 13 residues long. Trimming removed 7 bases at V and 5 bases at J, with 14 bases between. CDR3: CASTGAMHTEAFF. CDR3 in DNA: TGTGCCAGCACCGGCGCGATGCATACTGAAGCTTTCTTT.

This clonotype has only a few counts. This CDR3 reads CASSPVLTRQETQYF. The DNA for the CDR3 is TGTGCCAGCAGCCCTGTGCTGACTAGGCAAGAGACCCAGTACTTC. This chain uses TRBV27 with TRBJ2-5; maybe TRBD2 (6 bases). The germline gives CDR1 MNHEY, CDR2 SMNVEV (reference sequence). This CDR3 is built from 15 residues. V lost 6 bases, J lost 2 bases, and 16 bases lay in between.

This clonotype was picked up a small number of times. As DNA, the CDR3 is TGTGCCAGCAGCAGGACAGGACAGGGGGCGCATATTGAGCAGTTCTTC. This codes for CASSRTGQGAHIEQFF. The genes are TRBV16 and TRBJ2-1, with 11 bases that match TRBD1. J was trimmed by 9 bases and V by 5 bases; bases with no gene match: 12. Germline CDR1 is KGHSY and CDR2 is FQNENV. The length of the CDR3 is 16 residues. Together with reference TRBV16 and TRBJ2-1, the CDR3 gives the full variable domain: GEEVAQTPKHLVRGEGQKAKLYCAPIKGHSYVFWYQQVLKNEFKFLISFQNENVFDETGMPKERFSAKCLPNSPCSLEIQATKLEDSAVYFCASSRTGQGAHIEQFFGPGTRLTVL.

This sequence joins TRBV5-1 and TRBJ1-1, with a tentative D call TRBD1 (5 bases). Germline-derived CDR1 and CDR2 are SGHRS and YFSETQ. V was clipped by 0 bases and J by 4 bases, with 16 bases between them. The CDR3 extends over 16 amino acids. This CDR3 is CASSLAGQGLRTEAFF. The CDR3 DNA is TGCGCCAGCAGCTTGGCGGGGCAGGGTTTGCGCACTGAAGCTTTCTTT.

The chain carries TRBV12-3 or TRBV12-4 and TRBJ1-2; no clear D. V dropped 5 bases and J dropped 3 bases, with 7 bases sitting between them. The CDR3 spans 12 residues. For the CDR3, the DNA is TGTGCCAGCAGTCAACCTGACTATGGCTACACCTTC. This codes for CASSQPDYGYTF.

This clonotype is a singleton in its sample. This chain links TRBV7-2 with TRBJ2-7; D gene ambiguous. Germline loops: CDR1 SGHTA, CDR2 FQGNSA. The CDR3 has 15 residues. V was cut by 2 bases and J by 0 bases, with 11 bases left in between. The DNA of the CDR3 is TGTGCCAGCAGCTTATTGGTGGGAAGCTCCTACGAGCAGTACTTC. It is translated as CASSLLVGSSYEQYF.

The chain joins TRBV29-1 to TRBJ2-2; either TRBD1 or TRBD2 may supply D (5 bases each). V was trimmed by 7 bases and J by 4 bases, leaving 13 bases between them. There are 13 residues in the CDR3. CDR1 and CDR2 from the germline V gene are SQVTM and ANQGSEA. The CDR3 loop is CSARTGGTGELFF. The CDR3 nucleotides read TGCAGCGCCAGGACTGGGGGCACCGGGGAGCTGTTTTTT.

This clonotype was found once. The V call is TRBV4-3, the J call TRBJ2-1; D might be TRBD2 (6 bases). Germline V gene data show CDR1 as LGHNA and CDR2 as YSLEER. Trimming took off 0 bases at V and 10 bases at J, with 19 bases between the two ends. The CDR3 has 16 residues. This chain's CDR3 is CASSQEASAQTAEQFF. DNA of the CDR3: TGCGCCAGCAGCCAAGAGGCTAGCGCCCAAACAGCGGAGCAGTTCTTC.

This clonotype was observed a handful of times. The genes are TRBV6-2 or TRBV6-3 and TRBJ2-1; 7 bases fit TRBD1. Trimming at V came to 9 bases and at J to 9 bases, leaving 14 bases not matched to a gene. The CDR3 runs to 14 residues. Germline values: CDR1 MNHEY, CDR2 SVGEGT. The CDR3 loop reads CASGRGPLSTEQFF. In DNA, the CDR3 is TGTGCCAGTGGAAGGGGGCCTCTATCAACTGAGCAGTTCTTC.

This clonotype was counted a few times. V usage is TRBV7-6 and J usage is TRBJ1-2; 8 nucleotides agree with TRBD1. The V and J ends lost 5 bases and 4 bases, in that order; junction bases with no gene match: 6. Per the germline V gene, CDR1 is SGHVS and CDR2 is FNYEAQ. The CDR3 is 14 amino acids. CDR3 residues: CASSQTGDFYGYTF. CDR3 nucleotide sequence: TGTGCCAGCAGCCAGACAGGGGACTTCTATGGCTACACCTTC.

This clonotype turned up a few times. The chain is built from TRBV6-2 or TRBV6-3 and TRBJ2-7; TRBD2 matches 13 bases. The junction had 9 bases not matched to a gene; V was cut back by 4 bases and J by 9 bases. Germline V gene sequence: CDR1 MNHEY, CDR2 SVGEGT. This CDR3 is built from 15 residues. This CDR3 reads CASSSTGLAGALQYV. As DNA, the CDR3 is TGTGCCAGCAGTTCTACTGGACTAGCGGGGGCTTTGCAGTACGTC.

In its sample, this clonotype was seen a few times. The chain has TRBV6-2 or TRBV6-3 and TRBJ1-3; D is possibly TRBD1 (6 bases). V lost 2 bases and J 4 bases, leaving 12 bases between the germline ends. Germline V gene data show CDR1 as MNHEY and CDR2 as SVGEGT. There are 15 residues in the CDR3. The CDR3 nucleotides read TGTGCCAGCAGTTACCCCACAGGGAGCGGAAACACCATATATTTT. Encoded protein: CASSYPTGSGNTIYF.

The gene calls are TRBV28 and TRBJ2-7, with D perhaps matching TRBD2 (5 bases). Germline loops: CDR1 MDHEN, CDR2 SYDVKM. The CDR3 has 14 residues. V was clipped by 4 bases and J by 2 bases, with 12 bases between them. The CDR3: CASSYMLGAYEQYF. The CDR3 nucleotides are TGTGCCAGCAGTTACATGCTCGGGGCCTACGAGCAGTACTTC.

The chain uses TRBV7-2 and TRBJ2-7; 7 bases agree with TRBD2. With 2 bases clipped from V and 6 bases from J, the junction kept 19 bases outside the gene matches. This CDR3 has 18 amino acids. Germline CDR1 reads SGHTA; CDR2 reads FQGNSA. For the CDR3, the DNA is TGTGCCAGCAGCTTAAGGGTGGGAGGGCCCATCGGGGCCTCCGAGCAGTACTTC. It codes for CASSLRVGGPIGASEQYF.

V usage is TRBV19 and J usage is TRBJ1-2; D is perhaps TRBD1 (5 bases). V shed 5 bases and J shed 2 bases, with 12 bases lying between them. CDR3 length: 14 residues. CDR1 is LNHDA, CDR2 SQIVND, per germline (reference sequence). The CDR3 region is CASSSGDGNYGYTF. The CDR3 DNA reads TGTGCCAGTAGTTCCGGGGACGGCAACTATGGCTACACCTTC.

The sample holds a few counts of this clonotype. The chain links TRBV12-3 or TRBV12-4 to TRBJ2-7; D remains unclear. This CDR3 has 12 amino acids. Trimming cost V 6 bases and J 6 bases, with 12 bases left between them. CDR3 loop: CASSHDLLEQYF. Here the CDR3 DNA reads TGTGCCAGCAGCCATGACTTGCTCGAGCAGTACTTC.

This clonotype showed up just a few times. DNA of the CDR3: TGTGCCACCGTAGCGGTCAATGAGCAGTTCTTC. This encodes CATVAVNEQFF. The gene calls are TRBV6-1 and TRBJ2-1; D possibly corresponds to TRBD2 (6 bases). Between the trimmed V and J ends, which lost 10 bases and 6 bases, there was a span of 10 bases. CDR1 MNHNS and CDR2 SASEGT come from the germline V gene. This CDR3 comprises 11 residues.

The genes are TRBV10-1 and TRBJ1-6; D is undetermined. This CDR3 has 12 amino acids. CDR1 and CDR2 from the germline V gene are WNHNN and SYGVQD (reference sequence). V was trimmed by 0 bases and J by 13 bases, leaving 7 bases between them. CDR3 nucleotides: TGCGCCAGCAGTGAGTCGACTCAGCCCCTCCACTTT. This encodes CASSESTQPLHF.

This clonotype appeared a few times. The chain carries TRBV7-8 and TRBJ1-1; no firm D call. The CDR3 spans 13 residues. Germline V lookup: CDR1 SGHVS, CDR2 FQNEAQ. With 5 bases removed from V and 5 bases from J, the gap between germline ends came to 12 bases. The chain's CDR3 is CASSPRLFTEAFF. The CDR3 DNA reads as TGTGCCAGCAGCCCCCGACTATTTACTGAAGCTTTCTTT.

The chain employs TRBV6-5 and TRBJ1-5; TRBD1 aligns across 8 bases. The V gene's germline CDR1 is MNHEY and CDR2 SVGAGI. This CDR3 has 15 amino acids. Trimming at V came to 2 bases and at J to 7 bases, leaving 7 bases not matched to a gene. The CDR3 reads CASSYDGTGVQPQHF. The DNA for the CDR3 is TGTGCCAGCAGTTACGATGGGACAGGTGTCCAGCCCCAGCATTTT.

This clonotype was seen more than once but under ten times. The rearrangement joins TRBV18 to TRBJ1-2; tentatively, D is TRBD1 (6 bases). This CDR3 contains 12 residues. Germline V gene lookup returns CDR1 KGHSH and CDR2 LQKENI. Between the trimmed V and J ends, which lost 3 bases and 7 bases, there was a span of 9 bases. The CDR3 region is CASSPDRFGYTF. DNA for the CDR3: TGTGCCAGCTCACCTGACAGGTTTGGCTACACCTTC.

V gene TRBV7-9 combines with J gene TRBJ1-1; possible D gene TRBD1, 6 bases. The CDR3 contains 14 residues. The ends were cut back, 5 bases at V and 5 bases at J, with 15 bases in the middle. Germline CDR1 and CDR2: SEHNR and FQNEAQ (reference sequence). The CDR3 reads CASSDSRGWTEAFF. As DNA, the CDR3 is TGTGCCAGCAGCGATAGCAGGGGATGGACTGAAGCTTTCTTT.

There are many counts of this clonotype. The chain uses TRBV7-2 and TRBJ2-1, with no clear D. V gave up 3 bases and J gave up 4 bases, with 10 bases separating them. Germline lookup yields CDR1 SGHTA and CDR2 FQGNSA. The CDR3 totals 14 residues. CDR3 loop: CASSFETGYNEQFF. The CDR3 DNA follows: TGTGCCAGCAGCTTTGAGACTGGTTACAATGAGCAGTTCTTC. The entire variable domain, with the rest obtained from reference TRBV7-2 and TRBJ2-1, is as follows: GAGVSQSPSNKVTEKGKDVELRCDPISGHTALYWYRQSLGQGLEFLIYFQGNSAPDKSGLPSDRFSAERTGGSVSTLTIQRTQQEDSAVYLCASSFETGYNEQFFGPGTRLTVL.

This chain uses TRBV28 with TRBJ2-7; perhaps TRBD1 as D (5 bases). There are 17 residues in the CDR3. Trimming removed 3 bases from V and 3 bases from J, with 21 bases in between. The germline CDR1 and CDR2 sequences are MDHEN and SYDVKM. The CDR3 bases are TGTGCCAGCAGTTTCGTGCGCGTGGCAGGGTCACACTACGAGCAGTACTTC. Amino acids: CASSFVRVAGSHYEQYF.